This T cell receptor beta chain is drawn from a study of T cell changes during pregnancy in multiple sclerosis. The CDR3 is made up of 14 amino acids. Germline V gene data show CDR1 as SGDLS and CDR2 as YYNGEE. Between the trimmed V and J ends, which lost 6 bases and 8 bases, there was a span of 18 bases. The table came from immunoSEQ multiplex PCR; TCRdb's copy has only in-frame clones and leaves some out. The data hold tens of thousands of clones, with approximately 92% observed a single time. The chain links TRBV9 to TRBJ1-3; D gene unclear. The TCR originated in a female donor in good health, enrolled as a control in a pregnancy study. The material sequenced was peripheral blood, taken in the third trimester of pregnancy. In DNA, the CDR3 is TGTGCCAGCAACCGGGCGGGCGTCGAGGACACCATATATTTT. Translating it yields CASNRAGVEDTIYF.